A selection of T cell receptor beta chains follows, all from one sample in a study of blood T cell repertoires in COVID-19. Data came from immunoSEQ multiplex PCR; TCRdb stores just in-frame clones and leaves some out. In the table there are 250,000 to 300,000 clones, about 88% of which are singletons. The sequenced sample consisted of peripheral blood. These receptors were collected from a man aged 18 to 35 with active or convalescent COVID-19. CDR3s include the opening cysteine and the closing phenylalanine or tryptophan.

V gene: TRBV7-3
CDR3 protein: CASSSRQTWGTQYF

V gene: TRBV24-1
CDR3 protein: CATSDAQGDTEAFF

V gene: TRBV2
CDR3 protein: CASSGGSGGQETQYF

V gene: TRBV28
CDR3 protein: CASSSPYDREAEAFF

V gene: TRBV2
CDR3 protein: CASTAPGAGGSLFANEQFF

V gene: TRBV6-5
CDR3 protein: CASARQGVDQPQHF

V gene: TRBV4-1
CDR3 protein: CASSYDRGTTEAFF

V gene: TRBV25-1
CDR3 protein: CASSGDRGYNEQFF

V gene: TRBV3-1/TRBV3-2
CDR3 protein: CASSQTGGGLEQYF

V gene: TRBV9
CDR3 protein: CASSLQGDGNTIYF

V gene: TRBV18
CDR3 protein: CASSGAMNTEAFF

V gene: TRBV30
CDR3 protein: CAWSVGGGDQPQHF

V gene: TRBV7-9
CDR3 protein: CAIHDRYTEAFF

V gene: TRBV25-1
CDR3 protein: CASSEDSSSPLHF

V gene: TRBV4-2
CDR3 protein: CASSQAGADNEQFF

V gene: TRBV19
CDR3 protein: CASSQDSDETGELFF

V gene: TRBV2
CDR3 protein: CASTSGGLQKGNYGYTF

V gene: TRBV19
CDR3 protein: CASSGSGTGGTVNFQPQHF

V gene: TRBV5-1
CDR3 protein: CASSLTTGAKNTEAFF

V gene: TRBV6-2/TRBV6-3
CDR3 protein: CASSYKGGTGTDTQYF

V gene: TRBV4-3
CDR3 protein: CASSQDRGAGSGNTIYF

V gene: TRBV5-5
CDR3 protein: CASSPQGDTEAFF

V gene: TRBV7-2
CDR3 protein: CASSFDRNQPQHF

V gene: TRBV12-3/TRBV12-4
CDR3 protein: CASSPGTGMAFF

V gene: TRBV6-5
CDR3 protein: CASRTPGQAYEQYF

V gene: TRBV30
CDR3 protein: CAWSLGGSTYEQYF

V gene: TRBV6-1
CDR3 protein: CASSDNNGYTF

V gene: TRBV28
CDR3 protein: CASSFHRSYEQYF

V gene: TRBV6-5
CDR3 protein: CASSYNQGMAKNIQYF

V gene: TRBV7-9
CDR3 protein: CVSKEEIEPGELFF

V gene: TRBV5-6
CDR3 protein: CASSLWRRRLAGQETQYF

V gene: TRBV5-1
CDR3 protein: CASSSGTGFYEQYF

V gene: TRBV3-1/TRBV3-2
CDR3 protein: CASRQYAGQGNSPLHF